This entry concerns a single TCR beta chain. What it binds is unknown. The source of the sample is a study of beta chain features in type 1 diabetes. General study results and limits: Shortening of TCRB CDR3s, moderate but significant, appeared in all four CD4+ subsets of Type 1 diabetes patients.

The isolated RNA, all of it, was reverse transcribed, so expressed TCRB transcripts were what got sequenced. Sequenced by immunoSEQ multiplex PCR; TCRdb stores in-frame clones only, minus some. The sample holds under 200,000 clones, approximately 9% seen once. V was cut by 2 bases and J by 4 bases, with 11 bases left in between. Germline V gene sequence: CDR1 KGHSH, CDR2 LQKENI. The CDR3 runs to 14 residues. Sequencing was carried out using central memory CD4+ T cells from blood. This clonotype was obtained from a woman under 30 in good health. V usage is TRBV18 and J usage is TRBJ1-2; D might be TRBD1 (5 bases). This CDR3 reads CASSPEAGPYGYTF. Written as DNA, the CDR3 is TGTGCCAGCTCACCAGAGGCGGGGCCCTATGGCTACACCTTC.